These 15 T cell receptor beta chains came from one sample sequenced in a study of cytomegalovirus exposure and HLA in healthy donors. The PCR used 60 Vbeta and 13 Jbeta primers. This table comes from immunoSEQ multiplex PCR, and its TCRdb copy is limited to in-frame clones, with some not included. The sample lists over 130,000 clones; 61% were seen once. Sequenced sample: PBMCs. These receptor sequences come from a male donor in good health and CMV-seronegative.

The CDR3 DNA reads TGCGCCAGCAGCTTGGATTCAGGGGGCACTGAAGCTTTCTTT. Its protein product is CASSLDSGGTEAFF. The gene calls are TRBV5-1 and TRBJ1-1, with TRBD1 matching over 7 bases. This CDR3 comprises 14 residues. Germline V gene data show CDR1 as SGHRS and CDR2 as YFSETQ. J lost 4 bases, V lost 0 bases, and 3 bases had no gene match.

The genes are TRBV18 and TRBJ2-2; perhaps TRBD1 as D (6 bases). Germline CDR1 is KGHSH and CDR2 is LQKENI. There are 13 residues in the CDR3. V was shortened by 0 bases and J by 7 bases, with 6 bases between the two germline ends. Here the CDR3 reads CASSPPQGGELFF. The CDR3 DNA follows: TGTGCCAGCTCACCACCACAGGGCGGGGAGCTGTTTTTT. The full variable domain, with the rest looked up from reference TRBV18 and TRBJ2-2, is NAGVMQNPRHLVRRRGQEARLRCSPMKGHSHVYWYRQLPEEGLKFMVYLQKENIIDESGMPKERFSAEFPKEGPSILRIQQVVRGDSAAYFCASSPPQGGELFFGEGSRLTVL.

The chain employs TRBV5-4 and TRBJ1-5, with 12 bases identical to TRBD1. The junction had 8 bases not matched to a gene; V was cut back by 3 bases and J by 7 bases. Germline-derived CDR1 and CDR2 are SGHNT and YYREEE (reference sequence). The CDR3 has 16 residues. The CDR3 is CASSSTGTGGEQPQHF. The CDR3 coding sequence is TGTGCCAGCAGCTCAACCGGGACAGGGGGCGAACAGCCCCAGCATTTT.

This clone showed up just a few times. The CDR3 nucleotides are TGTGCCAGCAGCTTAGGACGTTGGACAGGGGGCGCAGATACGCAGTATTTT. It specifies CASSLGRWTGGADTQYF. The chain is built from TRBV7-6 and TRBJ2-3, with 11 positions matching TRBD1. CDR3 length equals 17 residues. V dropped 1 base and J dropped 4; count of bases not matched to a gene: 7. The germline CDR1 and CDR2 sequences are SGHVS and FNYEAQ.

The rearrangement uses TRBV11-2 and TRBJ1-5; D is undetermined. Germline assignment: CDR1 SGHAT and CDR2 FQNNGV. CDR3 length equals 14 residues. With 5 bases removed from V and 4 bases from J, the gap between germline ends came to 12 bases. The CDR3 loop is CASSQAGPNQPQHF. CDR3 sequence (DNA): TGTGCCAGCAGCCAGGCAGGCCCTAATCAGCCCCAGCATTTT.

This chain links TRBV14 with TRBJ2-7, with D possibly TRBD1 on 5 matching bases. Trimming left V 4 bases short and J 0 bases short, with 16 bases between. Per germline, CDR1 SGHDN and CDR2 FVKESK. The CDR3 runs 16 residues. The CDR3 bases are TGTGCCAGCAGCCGACCCGGACACTACCGCTCCTACGAGCAGTACTTC. Translation: CASSRPGHYRSYEQYF.

V gene TRBV6-5 combines with J gene TRBJ1-6, with 8 bases that match TRBD1. Germline V gene sequence: CDR1 MNHEY, CDR2 SVGAGI. The CDR3 contains 16 residues. Trimming at V came to 0 bases and at J to 8 bases, leaving 6 bases not matched to a gene. CDR3 protein: CASSYSGQALDSPLHF. CDR3 DNA sequence: TGTGCCAGCAGTTACTCGGGACAGGCCCTGGATTCACCCCTCCACTTT.

Remarks on this clone: The junction departs from germline at one end; a sequencing error may be responsible. The J gene is TRBJ2-7, the V gene TRBV7-9; perhaps TRBD2 as D (5 bases). There are 15 residues in the CDR3. Germline lookup yields CDR1 SEHNR and CDR2 FQNEAQ (reference sequence). This CDR3 reads CSSSLRRGWKDEQYF. CDR3 sequence (DNA): TGTTCCAGCAGCTTACGTCGGGGATGGAAGGACGAGCAGTACTTC.

This clone has more than one count but fewer than ten. The chain carries TRBV7-9 and TRBJ1-1; D gene ambiguous. The V gene lost 2 bases and the J gene lost 0 bases, with 13 bases spanning the gap. Per the germline V gene, CDR1 is SEHNR and CDR2 is FQNEAQ (reference sequence). CDR3 length: 16 amino acids. The chain's CDR3 is CASSLSLGLMNTEAFF. Written as DNA, the CDR3 is TGTGCCAGCAGCTTAAGCCTTGGGCTGATGAACACTGAAGCTTTCTTT.

This sequence joins TRBV19 and TRBJ2-7; 10 bases are shared with TRBD2. Germline V gene data show CDR1 as LNHDA and CDR2 as SQIVND (reference sequence). CDR3 length: 15 residues. The V gene end was trimmed by 3 bases and the J gene end by 3 bases; junction bases not matched to a gene: 5. DNA of the CDR3: TGTGCCAGTAGTATGTCTAGCGGGGGCGACTACGAGCAGTACTTC. Amino acid sequence: CASSMSSGGDYEQYF.

Written as DNA, the CDR3 is TGTGCCAGCAGCCTGACAGGGGGAGGCACTGAAGCTTTCTTT. It codes for CASSLTGGGTEAFF. The V and J genes are TRBV7-9 and TRBJ1-1, with 9 bases aligning to TRBD1. The junction had 5 bases not matched to a gene; V was cut back by 5 bases and J by 4 bases. This CDR3 region has 14 residues. From germline, CDR1 is SEHNR and CDR2 FQNEAQ (reference sequence).

The chain combines TRBV6-1 with TRBJ1-6; weak D call: TRBD1 (6 bases). V was shortened by 0 bases and J by 5 bases, with 8 bases between the two germline ends. CDR1 is MNHNS, CDR2 SASEGT, per germline. The CDR3 is 15 residues long. CDR3 residues: CASSEAAGDNSPLHF. CDR3 in DNA: TGTGCCAGCAGTGAAGCGGCAGGGGATAATTCACCCCTCCACTTT.

The CDR3 nucleotides are TGTGCCAGCTCAACGTTAACCGAGACAGGGCTATTAAATGAGCAGTTCTTC. It is translated as CASSTLTETGLLNEQFF. The chain combines TRBV18 with TRBJ2-1, with 7 bases identical to TRBD1. The CDR3 is made up of 17 amino acids. Trimming removed 5 bases from V and 7 bases from J; junction bases left unmatched: 17. Germline V gene sequence: CDR1 KGHSH, CDR2 LQKENI.

This clone was counted between two and nine times. The genes are TRBV27 and TRBJ2-5; 7 nucleotides line up with TRBD1. The DNA matches TRBJ2-7 better at its end, which makes the J call doubtful. Germline V gene sequence: CDR1 MNHEY, CDR2 SMNVEV (reference sequence). The CDR3 runs to 14 residues. This chain's CDR3 is CASADRPSSYEQYF. The CDR3 nucleotides read TGTGCCAGCGCGGACAGGCCGAGCTCCTACGAGCAGTACTTC.

The chain has TRBV5-4 and TRBJ1-1; TRBD1 matches 7 bases. This CDR3 region has 14 residues. The V gene's germline CDR1 is SGHNT and CDR2 YYREEE (reference sequence). J was trimmed by 2 bases and V by 3 bases; bases with no gene match: 4. The CDR3 DNA is TGTGCCAGCAGCTCAAAGGGGGCCAACACTGAAGCTTTCTTT. The encoded protein is CASSSKGANTEAFF.